This note documents a single T cell receptor (beta chain) sequence. Other nucleotide sequences in the sample specify the same CDR3. Per the original methods: The assay estimated nucleated cells by amplifying reference gene primers. Clones were read by immunoSEQ multiplex PCR, and TCRdb kept only the in-frame ones, dropping some. The V and J calls and clone size come from that table; D and trimming were worked out from the DNA. The table records over 200,000 clones, approximately 87% of them present only once. The sample is drawn from a study of blood T cell repertoires in COVID-19. The overall study: Acute and convalescent COVID-19 specimens originated in the United States, Italy and Spain. In each case, the material was cDNA or gDNA derived from T cells, B-cell-depleted T cells, or PBMCs.

CDR3 length: 14 residues. The V end was cut by 3 bases, the J end by 0 bases, with 7 bases between. The germline V gene has CDR1 KGHSH and CDR2 LQKENI. The rearrangement links TRBV18 to TRBJ2-3; D call uncertain. The TCR originated in an older woman with active or convalescent COVID-19. The sequenced sample consisted of peripheral blood. CDR3 sequence reads: CASSPLDSTDTQYF. Written as DNA, the CDR3 is TGTGCCAGCTCACCTCTAGACAGCACAGATACGCAGTATTTT.